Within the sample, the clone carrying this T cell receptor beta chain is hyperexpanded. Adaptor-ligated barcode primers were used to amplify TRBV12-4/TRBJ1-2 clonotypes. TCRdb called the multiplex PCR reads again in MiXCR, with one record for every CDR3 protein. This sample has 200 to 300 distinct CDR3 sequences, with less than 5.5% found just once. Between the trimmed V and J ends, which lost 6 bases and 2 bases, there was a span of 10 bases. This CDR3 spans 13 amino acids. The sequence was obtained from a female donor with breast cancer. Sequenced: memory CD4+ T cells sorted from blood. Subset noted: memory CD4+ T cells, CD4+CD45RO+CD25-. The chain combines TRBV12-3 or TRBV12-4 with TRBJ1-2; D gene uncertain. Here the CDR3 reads CASSMDGNYGYTF. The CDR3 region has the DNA TGTGCCAGCAGCATGGACGGAAACTATGGCTACACCTTC.